This T cell receptor (beta chain) was identified during a study of shared clonotypes between healthy human individuals. The overall study: CD4 naive and CD4 memory each took three plates per donor, while CD8 naive took two and CD8 memory one. Study-wide points: Naive subsets, compared against memory subsets, generally had larger estimated richness values.

CDR3 length: 14 residues. V was trimmed by 3 bases and J by 3 bases, leaving 11 bases between them. Germline V CDR1 and CDR2: SEHNR, FQNEAQ (reference sequence). Note on this clone: Its antigen is as yet unknown.

An assay was performed, and its level was deep. Every subset had its genomic DNA shared out evenly among several immunoSEQ plates. Profiled with immunoSEQ multiplex PCR; TCRdb holds only in-frame clones, not every one. The top ten hold more than 0.1% of the sample, which has some 2,000,000 clones, around 95% seen once. The sequenced sample was naive CD4+ T cells sorted from blood. Indicated subset: CD45RA+ positively selected. This rearrangement joins TRBV7-9 to TRBJ1-1; D unclear. This receptor was obtained from a man between 18 and 29 years old in good health. Here the CDR3 DNA reads TGTGCCAGCAGCTTTAGGGTGGGTGACACTGAAGCTTTCTTT. It specifies CASSFRVGDTEAFF.